Listed here are 5 T cell receptor beta chains from one sample, sequenced in a study of T cell clonality in common variable immunodeficiency. Sequenced by immunoSEQ multiplex PCR; TCRdb stores in-frame clones only, minus some. The sample presents some 60,000 clones, none singletons. Sequenced material: peripheral blood mononuclear cells. These receptors were collected from a person aged 18 to 75 in good health.

This clone was counted at least ten times. Sequencing ends 3 residues short of the CDR3 end; the germline J gene provides the rest. The V gene is TRBV19, the J gene TRBJ1-1, with a possible D match to TRBD1 (6 bases). CDR1 is LNHDA and CDR2 is SQIVND in the germline V gene (reference sequence). The V and J ends lost 5 bases and 3 bases respectively, with 13 bases between them. This CDR3 region has 14 residues. CDR3 in amino acids: CASSSQTGDTEAFF. The sequenced part of the CDR3 DNA is TGTGCCAGTAGTTCGCAGACAGGAGACACTGAA.

This clone was detected many times. The read ends 3 residues early relative to the CDR3; the germline J gene fills the gap. The chain uses TRBV30 and TRBJ1-4, with 10 bases aligning to TRBD1. The V and J ends lost 5 bases and 10 bases, in that order; junction bases with no gene match: 10. Germline V lookup: CDR1 GTSNPN, CDR2 SVGIG (reference sequence). The CDR3 is made up of 14 amino acids. The CDR3 DNA, read in part, is TGTGCCTGGGGAATTGGGACAGGGGCGGGAAAA. This translates into CAWGIGTGAGK. The entire CDR3 is CAWGIGTGAGKLFF.

This clone was seen ten or more times. The CDR3 is cut off 3 residues early in the read; its end comes from the germline J gene. The V and J genes are TRBV5-1 and TRBJ1-2, with 7 bases identical to TRBD1. CDR3 size: 14 residues. Germline V gene lookup returns CDR1 SGHRS and CDR2 YFSETQ. The CDR3 sequence: CASSVGGDASGYTF. Partial CDR3 DNA: TGCGCCAGCAGCGTAGGGGGCGATGCCTCAGGC.

The table lists this clone with many counts. The read ends 3 residues shy of where the CDR3 ends; the end is completed using the germline J gene. The chain employs TRBV4-1 and TRBJ2-7; 9 bases are a match to TRBD2. The CDR3 is made up of 14 amino acids. The germline V gene encodes CDR1 MGHRA and CDR2 YSYEKL. With V trimmed by 4 bases and J by 2 bases, 3 bases remained unmatched. This CDR3 is CASSPAGGTYEQYF. The CDR3 DNA, read in part, is TGCGCCAGCAGCCCAGCGGGAGGTACCTACGAG.

This clone was counted at least ten times. Coverage ceases 3 residues before the CDR3 finishes, and the germline J gene fills in the end. This chain links TRBV12-3 or TRBV12-4 with TRBJ2-7; 11 bases match TRBD2. The length of the CDR3 is 14 residues. With V trimmed by 8 bases and J by 0 bases, 3 bases remained unmatched. CDR3 sequence reads: CASRGLAGSYEQYF. CDR3 bases read: TGTGCCAGCCGAGGACTAGCGGGCTCCTACGAG.